This T cell receptor (beta chain) was recovered during a study of blood T cell repertoires in COVID-19. Study in general: T cells, B-cell-depleted T cells, or PBMCs supplied cDNA or gDNA.

Profiled with immunoSEQ multiplex PCR; TCRdb holds only in-frame clones, not every one. The sample has around 300,000 clones, 85% seen once. The clonotype comes from a human donor in a cohort sampled during active COVID-19. The sequencing input was peripheral blood.

CDR3 coding DNA: TGTGCCAGCAGCCCTGGATCGGGGTCAGGAAACACCATATATTTT. Its protein is CASSPGSGSGNTIYF. The chain has TRBV7-9 and TRBJ1-3; no definite D call. Trimming took off 5 bases at V and 4 bases at J, with 15 bases between the two ends. This CDR3 has 15 residues. From germline, CDR1 is SEHNR and CDR2 FQNEAQ (reference sequence).